These 24 T cell receptor beta chains were sequenced from one sample in a study of blood T cells in healthy people across ages. It was with a sample-barcoded 5' primer and a J-beta primer mix that a second PCR of roughly 6 to 12 cycles was run. TCRdb fed the 5' RACE reads into MiXCR, producing one record per CDR3 protein. Here the sample spans about 280,000 distinct CDR3 sequences, 25% to 30% being singletons. The material sequenced was blood. The receptor source for this set is a woman aged 70-85 years in good health.

In DNA form, the CDR3 reads TGTGCCAGCAGTTCTTGGGGAGATTCAGATACGCAGTATTTT. It codes for CASSSWGDSDTQYF. V usage is TRBV27 and J usage is TRBJ2-3; weak D call: TRBD2 (5 bases). Germline V gene lookup returns CDR1 MNHEY and CDR2 SMNVEV (reference sequence). The CDR3 sequence is 14 residues long. The ends were cut back, 4 bases at V and 4 bases at J, with 12 bases in the middle.

The chain uses TRBV28 and TRBJ2-7, with TRBD2 identical over 9 bases. Trimming at V came to 6 bases and at J to 6 bases, leaving 3 bases not matched to a gene. This CDR3 has 12 residues. Germline CDR1 is MDHEN and CDR2 is SYDVKM. The DNA for the CDR3 is TGTGCCAGCAGCCAACTAGCGGGCGAGCAGTACTTC. It encodes CASSQLAGEQYF.

The chain recombines TRBV12-3 or TRBV12-4 with TRBJ2-3; tentative D call: TRBD2 (6 bases). This CDR3 spans 10 amino acids. V gave up 11 bases and J gave up 8 bases, with 11 bases separating them. The CDR3 protein is CASAGFTQYF. The CDR3 DNA reads as TGTGCCTCTGCGGGGTTTACGCAGTATTTT.

This clonotype was seen ten or more times. The chain combines TRBV15 with TRBJ2-1, with 8 positions matching TRBD2. Germline CDR1 and CDR2: LNHNV and YYDKDF (reference sequence). There are 13 residues in the CDR3. V shed 3 bases and J 7 bases; nucleotides not matched to a gene: 2. This chain's CDR3 is CATSRGGGNEQFF. The CDR3 DNA reads as TGTGCCACCAGCAGGGGCGGGGGGAATGAGCAGTTCTTC.

The gene calls are TRBV7-9 and TRBJ2-5; no definite D call. Trimming removed 1 base at V and 5 bases at J, with 20 bases between. The CDR3 is 17 residues long. CDR1 is SEHNR, CDR2 FQNEAQ, per germline (reference sequence). CDR3: CASSLEGLGPQRETQYF. DNA for the CDR3: TGTGCCAGCAGCTTAGAAGGATTGGGCCCTCAAAGGGAGACCCAGTACTTC.

This clonotype was counted only a few times. This chain links TRBV6-2 or TRBV6-3 with TRBJ2-7; 10 bases map to TRBD2. The junction had 4 bases not matched to a gene; V was cut back by 5 bases and J by 6 bases. The CDR3 totals 13 residues. The germline V gene has CDR1 MNHEY and CDR2 SVGEGT. The CDR3 DNA reads as TGTGCCAGCAGTCTAGCGGGAGTCGGCGAGCAGTACTTC. This translates into CASSLAGVGEQYF.

This chain uses TRBV7-8 with TRBJ1-1, with a possible D match to TRBD1 (6 bases). This CDR3 spans 15 amino acids. Germline V gene lookup returns CDR1 SGHVS and CDR2 FQNEAQ. V was clipped by 2 bases and J by 3 bases, with 13 bases between them. For the CDR3, the DNA is TGTGCCAGCAGCTTAAGTAACAGGGTTGACACTGAAGCTTTCTTT. Translating gives CASSLSNRVDTEAFF. Together with reference TRBV7-8 and TRBJ1-1, the CDR3 gives the full variable domain: GAGVSQSPRYKVAKRGQDVALRCDPISGHVSLFWYQQALGQGPEFLTYFQNEAQLDKSGLPSDRFFAERPEGSVSTLKIQRTQQEDSAVYLCASSLSNRVDTEAFFGQGTRLTVV.

This sequence joins TRBV3-1 and TRBJ2-1; D unresolved. The CDR3 is 16 residues long. V gave up 4 bases and J gave up 3 bases, with 16 bases separating them. Germline lookup yields CDR1 LGHDT and CDR2 YNNKEL (reference sequence). The CDR3 nucleotides are TGTGCCAGCAGCCCCAACGATCCAAGGTTCTACAATGAGCAGTTCTTC. This translates into CASSPNDPRFYNEQFF.

The chain employs TRBV6-6 and TRBJ1-5, with a weak D call TRBD1 (5 bases). V lost 6 bases, J lost 9 bases, and 24 bases lay in between. Germline V gene sequence: CDR1 MNHNY, CDR2 SVGAGI (reference sequence). There are 16 residues in the CDR3. This chain's CDR3 is CASSTSMGQAGRPQHF. The CDR3 nucleotides read TGTGCCAGCAGCACCTCGATGGGGCAGGCGGGGCGGCCCCAGCATTTT.

The V call is TRBV7-9, the J call TRBJ1-4; D perhaps matches TRBD1 (5 bases). Germline V gene sequence: CDR1 SEHNR, CDR2 FQNEAQ (reference sequence). This CDR3 region has 13 residues. V lost 8 bases to trimming and J lost 8 bases, with 15 bases between them. The CDR3 sequence: CASRKDSTEKLFF. The CDR3 DNA is TGTGCCAGCCGAAAAGACAGTACGGAAAAACTGTTTTTT.

In nucleotides, the CDR3 is TGCGCCAGCAGCCAAGAGGCTAGCGACACGGATACGCAGTATTTT. It specifies CASSQEASDTDTQYF. V is TRBV4-3 and J is TRBJ2-3; TRBD2 is a possible D gene (6 bases). V was cut by 0 bases and J by 6 bases, with 13 bases left in between. CDR3 length equals 15 residues. Germline values: CDR1 LGHNA, CDR2 YSLEER.

The DNA of the CDR3 is TGTGCCAGCAGCGCCTCCAACAGCGGGATCGGTGACGAGCAGTACTTC. This codes for CASSASNSGIGDEQYF. The J gene is TRBJ2-7, the V gene TRBV7-2, with 7 bases identical to TRBD2. V was pared by 5 bases and J by 5 bases, with 15 bases of the junction left unmatched. This CDR3 comprises 16 residues. From germline, CDR1 is SGHTA and CDR2 FQGNSA.

This clonotype was detected only a few times. The rearrangement links TRBV7-9 to TRBJ2-1; TRBD1 might be the D (5 bases). The germline gives CDR1 SEHNR, CDR2 FQNEAQ (reference sequence). The CDR3 covers 15 residues. V was pared by 5 bases and J by 0 bases, with 11 bases between. CDR3 nucleotide sequence: TGTGCCAGCAGCCTGACAGAGAGCTCCTACAATGAGCAGTTCTTC. Translation: CASSLTESSYNEQFF. Full variable domain (missing parts from reference TRBV7-9 and TRBJ2-1): DTGVSQNPRHKITKRGQNVTFRCDPISEHNRLYWYRQTLGQGPEFLTYFQNEAQLEKSRLLSDRFSAERPKGSFSTLEIQRTEQGDSAMYLCASSLTESSYNEQFFGPGTRLTVL.

This clonotype came up many times. The chain recombines TRBV7-2 with TRBJ2-5; 7 bases match TRBD2. This CDR3 comprises 14 residues. Per germline, CDR1 SGHTA and CDR2 FQGNSA. The V segment lost 1 base and the J segment 6 bases; nucleotides outside the gene matches: 5. This CDR3 is CASSLDGRIKTQYF. The CDR3 coding sequence is TGTGCCAGCAGCTTAGACGGGAGGATAAAGACCCAGTACTTC.

The chain uses TRBV29-1 and TRBJ1-1; D is ambiguous. The V gene's germline CDR1 is SQVTM and CDR2 ANQGSEA. The CDR3 consists of 10 residues. V was clipped by 6 bases and J by 3 bases, with 5 bases between them. The CDR3 DNA follows: TGCAGCGTACGGGACACTGAAGCTTTCTTT. It translates to CSVRDTEAFF.

V and J are TRBV21-1 and TRBJ2-1. The J call is doubtful: the DNA matches TRBJ2-7 better. TRBV21-1 is a documented pseudogene. This CDR3 is built from 13 residues. The CDR3 here is CASSKERSYEQYF. The CDR3 DNA sequence: TGTGCCAGCAGCAAAGAGAGGTCCTACGAGCAGTACTTC.

The chain recombines TRBV20-1 with TRBJ2-5; perhaps TRBD2 as D (5 bases). In germline, CDR1 is DFQATT, CDR2 SNEGSKA (reference sequence). This CDR3 region has 13 residues. V was trimmed by 3 bases and J by 4 bases, leaving 12 bases between them. The CDR3, as DNA: TGCAGTGCTAGGCAGAGGGCACGAGAGACCCAGTACTTC. It specifies CSARQRARETQYF.

This clonotype was observed at least ten times. The DNA of the CDR3 is TGTGCCAGCAGCAGAGGCTTAACAGGGAATGAGCAGTTCTTC. Translating it yields CASSRGLTGNEQFF. The chain recombines TRBV7-2 with TRBJ2-1, with TRBD1 as a possible D gene (6 bases). Germline-derived CDR1 and CDR2 are SGHTA and FQGNSA. The CDR3 loop spans 14 amino acids. V was clipped by 5 bases and J by 7 bases, with 15 bases between them.

The chain joins TRBV12-2 to TRBJ2-7. TRBV12-2 is classified as a pseudogene. The CDR3 extends over 14 amino acids. The CDR3 region has the DNA TGTGCAGGCCTCACGGATTGGCAGGCCTACGAGCAGTACTTC. It translates to CAGLTDWQAYEQYF.

This clonotype was recorded a few times. This chain joins TRBV28 and TRBJ2-2, with 12 bases identical to TRBD2. Trimming took 5 bases from V and 10 from J; bases not matched to a gene: 5. The CDR3 runs 14 residues. The germline V gene has CDR1 MDHEN and CDR2 SYDVKM. The CDR3 DNA reads as TGTGCCAGCAGTCACGGACTAGCGGGGTTGGAGCTGTTTTTT. It specifies CASSHGLAGLELFF. The whole variable domain, filled in from reference TRBV28 and TRBJ2-2, reads DVKVTQSSRYLVKRTGEKVFLECVQDMDHENMFWYRQDPGLGLRLIYFSYDVKMKEKGDIPEGYSVSREKKERFSLILESASTNQTSMYLCASSHGLAGLELFFGEGSRLTVL.

This clonotype was recorded a few times. The genes are TRBV12-3 or TRBV12-4 and TRBJ2-6; no clear D gene. Trimming removed 6 bases at V and 0 bases at J, with 9 bases between. There are 15 residues in the CDR3. Written as DNA, the CDR3 is TGTGCCAGCAGCCCAACAGTCTCTGGGGCCAACGTCCTGACTTTC. Amino acids: CASSPTVSGANVLTF.

This clonotype was observed a handful of times. The chain uses TRBV6-4 and TRBJ2-1; maybe TRBD2 (6 bases). The CDR3 is 13 residues long. Between the trimmed V and J ends, which lost 4 bases and 4 bases, there was a span of 8 bases. Germline V gene data show CDR1 as MRHNA and CDR2 as SNTAGT. The DNA for the CDR3 is TGTGCCAGCAGTGCCGGACTATACAATGAGCAGTTCTTC. Amino acids: CASSAGLYNEQFF.

With regard to this clonotype: The junction and the germline gene differ at one end; a read error may be behind it. This chain connects TRBV5-1 to TRBJ2-3; weak D call: TRBD1 (6 bases). This CDR3 has 15 amino acids. Germline values: CDR1 SGHRS, CDR2 YFSETQ. The CDR3 here is CASSLGTPSTDTQYF. For the CDR3, the DNA is TGTGCCAGCAGCTTAGGGACACCAAGCACAGATACGCAGTATTTT.

This clonotype was observed a few times. One end of the junction does not line up with germline, which may come from a read error. The rearrangement joins TRBV6-2 or TRBV6-3 to TRBJ1-1; no firm D call. This CDR3 has 15 residues. Germline CDR1 reads MNHEY; CDR2 reads SVGEGT. CDR3 region: CASGMGGVWNPEAFF. CDR3 nucleotides: TGTGCCAGCGGAATGGGAGGTGTGTGGAACCCTGAAGCTTTCTTT.